This TCR beta chain was recorded in a study of blood T cell repertoires in COVID-19. Across the study: Sources were T cells, B-cell-depleted T cells, or PBMCs; the material itself was cDNA or gDNA.

Method: immunoSEQ multiplex PCR; TCRdb's copy keeps in-frame clones and lacks some. The table has 150,000 to 200,000 clones, approximately 85% seen once; the top ten hold more than 5%. Sequencing input: PBMCs or T cells enriched from blood (not recorded which). This receptor was obtained from a man aged 40-55 years who had recovered from COVID-19.

CDR3 sequence (DNA): TGTGCCAGCAGCTTGGCCGGGGTAGGGAGCTCCTACGAGCAGTACTTC. Amino acids: CASSLAGVGSSYEQYF. The rearrangement links TRBV5-4 to TRBJ2-7; D may be TRBD2 (5 bases). Germline V lookup: CDR1 SGHNT, CDR2 YYREEE (reference sequence). The CDR3 sequence is 16 residues long. V gave up 0 bases and J gave up 0 bases, with 13 bases separating them.